Included here is one TCR beta chain sequence, with context. Its antigen is still unknown. The CDR3 loop spans 13 amino acids. V was clipped by 4 bases and J by 7 bases, with 16 bases between them. Germline CDR1 and CDR2: SQVTM and ANQGSEA. This sample stems from a study of OX40 agonist ivuxolimab in advanced cancers. Study at large: Head and neck, renal cell, melanoma or hepatocellular carcinoma were the cancers that dose-escalation patients had. Mean age about 60 years, range about 20 to 90; roughly 82% male. General study results and limits: The 0.1-3.0 mg/kg partial responders had among the lowest clonal expansion.

Autoimmune disease history or systemic immunosuppression excluded patients. Only in-frame clones appear in the TCRdb table, and some are missing; sequencing was by immunoSEQ multiplex PCR. The sample includes about 79,000 clones, more than 85% of them seen just once. Source: CD4+ or CD8+ T cells sorted from blood, taken in a trial of the OX40 agonist ivuxolimab. The chain employs TRBV29-1 and TRBJ1-2, with a possible D match to TRBD1 (6 bases). The TCR originated in an adult with an advanced solid tumor such as melanoma, head and neck, liver or kidney cancer. CDR3 loop: CSVVWGAGAGYTF. The CDR3 bases are TGCAGCGTTGTATGGGGGGCTGGTGCTGGCTACACCTTC. The complete variable domain, with remaining parts taken from reference TRBV29-1 and TRBJ1-2, reads SAVISQKPSRDICQRGTSLTIQCQVDSQVTMMFWYRQQPGQSLTLIATANQGSEATYESGFVIDKFPISRPNLTFSTLTVSNMSPEDSSIYLCSVVWGAGAGYTFGSGTRLTVV.